Following are 4 T cell receptor beta chains from one sample sequenced in a study of cytomegalovirus exposure and HLA in healthy donors. It was with 60 Vbeta and 13 Jbeta primers that the PCR ran. This table comes from immunoSEQ multiplex PCR, and its TCRdb copy is limited to in-frame clones, with some not included. The table shows 100,000 or so clones, with approximately 80% occurring only once. The material sequenced was PBMCs. The receptors originated from a male donor in good health and CMV-seronegative.

The count of this clone is one. This rearrangement joins TRBV10-3 to TRBJ2-2, with 9 bases identical to TRBD2. Germline lookup yields CDR1 ENHRY and CDR2 SYGVKD. This CDR3 is 17 amino acids long. The junction had 11 bases not matched to a gene; V was cut back by 2 bases and J by 7 bases. The CDR3 DNA follows: TGTGCCATCAGTGAGGATGCGGGAGGGTCGATTAACGGGGAGCTGTTTTTT. Residues: CAISEDAGGSINGELFF.

This clone was counted only a few times. V and J are TRBV18 and TRBJ1-3; D may be TRBD1 (5 bases). Germline lookup yields CDR1 KGHSH and CDR2 LQKENI. The CDR3 contains 15 residues. The CDR3 reads CASMGTRSAGNTIYF. CDR3 in DNA: TGTGCGAGCATGGGGACTAGATCGGCCGGAAACACCATATATTTT.

The chain is built from TRBV28 and TRBJ2-5; D possibly corresponds to TRBD2 (6 bases). Germline CDR1 MDHEN, CDR2 SYDVKM. The V and J ends lost 5 bases and 5 bases respectively, with 21 bases between them. This CDR3 has 16 residues. The CDR3 sequence: CASSTPKLAGRETQYF. DNA of the CDR3: TGTGCCAGCAGTACCCCAAAACTAGCCGGGCGGGAGACCCAGTACTTC.

The chain employs TRBV2 and TRBJ2-7, with a weak D call TRBD2 (6 bases). This CDR3 contains 13 residues. Germline CDR1 SNHLY, CDR2 FYNNEI. Trimming shortened V by 6 bases and J by 4 bases, and 13 bases separated the two germline ends. CDR3 in amino acids: CASRRDGKYEQYF. The CDR3 region has the DNA TGTGCCAGCAGGCGGGATGGGAAATACGAGCAGTACTTC.